The rows below give T cell receptor beta chains drawn from one sample of a study of OX40 agonist ivuxolimab in advanced cancers. Measured with immunoSEQ multiplex PCR; TCRdb has only the in-frame clones, and not every one. Of about 69,000 clones in the sample, 75% to 90% were seen once. The starting material was CD4+ or CD8+ T cells sorted from blood, obtained in a trial of the OX40 agonist ivuxolimab. The receptors were gathered from an adult with an advanced solid tumor such as melanoma, head and neck, liver or kidney cancer. The CDR3 runs from the conserved cysteine through the conserved F or W. A D gene is named only where the DNA matches it firmly. Expanded clones are given a class, and other clones once, few, many or no size at all.

d_gene,abundance,v_gene,j_gene,CDR3aa,CDR3nt
NA,NA,TRBV14,TRBJ2-7,CASSQDGSYEQYF,TGTGCCAGCAGCCAAGACGGCAGCTACGAGCAGTACTTC
NA,NA,TRBV4-1,TRBJ1-1,CASSQVRDTEAFF,TGCGCCAGCAGCCAAGTCCGTGACACTGAAGCTTTCTTT
NA,NA,TRBV4-2,TRBJ1-1,CASSQERSVWAENTEAFF,TGTGCCAGCAGCCAAGAGAGGTCGGTTTGGGCAGAGAACACTGAAGCTTTCTTT
NA,once,TRBV28,TRBJ2-1,CASSPGLVNEQFF,TGTGCCAGCAGTCCGGGCTTGGTAAATGAGCAGTTCTTC
NA,once,TRBV7-9,TRBJ1-1,CASSLGVTDMNTEAFF,TGTGCCAGCAGCTTGGGGGTGACAGATATGAACACTGAAGCTTTCTTT
NA,NA,TRBV28,TRBJ1-4,CASRYRGRGQEKLFF,TGTGCCAGCAGGTACCGCGGAAGGGGTCAAGAAAAACTGTTTTTT
NA,NA,TRBV7-3,TRBJ2-7,CASSLISGDYEQYF,TGTGCCAGCAGCTTAATATCGGGGGACTACGAGCAGTACTTC
TRBD1,NA,TRBV5-5,TRBJ1-4,CASSRDRDGEKLFF,TGTGCCAGCAGTCGCGACAGGGACGGTGAAAAACTGTTTTTT
NA,NA,TRBV4-3,TRBJ1-6,CASSQDGGPLHF,TGCGCCAGCAGCCAAGATGGGGGACCCCTCCACTTT
NA,many,TRBV9,TRBJ2-1,CASSVTQSSYNEQFF,TGTGCCAGCAGCGTGACACAGAGCTCCTACAATGAGCAGTTCTTC
NA,few,TRBV4-1,TRBJ1-1,CASSPVGGTRLEAFF,TGCGCCAGCAGCCCAGTGGGCGGGACACGGCTTGAAGCTTTCTTT
TRBD2,NA,TRBV9,TRBJ2-1,CASSVGGRGDEQFF,TGTGCCAGCAGCGTAGGCGGGAGAGGTGATGAGCAGTTCTTC
NA,NA,TRBV9,TRBJ2-3,CASSVEGGTDTQYF,TGTGCCAGCAGCGTAGAAGGTGGGACAGATACGCAGTATTTT
TRBD2,NA,TRBV9,TRBJ2-1,CASSVEGGLAGPGYEQFF,TGTGCCAGCAGCGTAGAAGGGGGGCTAGCGGGGCCGGGTTATGAGCAGTTCTTC
NA,NA,TRBV15,TRBJ2-1,CATSRDRSYNEQFF,TGTGCCACCAGCAGAGATAGGTCCTACAATGAGCAGTTCTTC
TRBD2,NA,TRBV7-3,TRBJ2-5,CASSNLAGGPFETQYF,TGTGCCAGCAGCAACTTAGCGGGAGGGCCGTTCGAGACCCAGTACTTC
TRBD2,NA,TRBV9,TRBJ2-1,CASSAGTSPYNEQFF,TGTGCCAGCAGCGCCGGGACTAGTCCGTACAATGAGCAGTTCTTC
NA,NA,TRBV28,TRBJ1-5,CATLTGYSNQPQHF,TGTGCCACCTTGACGGGCTATAGCAATCAGCCCCAGCATTTT
TRBD2,NA,TRBV28,TRBJ2-7,CASSSAKASGIEWLYEQYF,TGTGCCAGCAGCAGCGCCAAGGCTAGCGGGATAGAGTGGCTCTACGAGCAGTACTTC
NA,NA,TRBV6-5,TRBJ2-7,CASSYGQTYEQYF,TGTGCCAGCAGTTATGGACAGACCTACGAGCAGTACTTC
TRBD1,NA,TRBV9,TRBJ2-7,CASSLPTPHRGSSYEQYF,TGTGCCAGCAGCCTCCCTACCCCTCACAGGGGCAGTTCCTACGAGCAGTACTTC
NA,NA,TRBV30,TRBJ1-1,CAWSVLGNTEAFF,TGTGCCTGGAGTGTACTGGGTAACACTGAAGCTTTCTTT
NA,NA,TRBV27,TRBJ2-7,CASSPSNPPYEQYF,TGTGCCAGCAGTCCGTCAAATCCCCCCTACGAGCAGTACTTC
NA,NA,TRBV6-5,TRBJ2-7,CASSSYPLSSYEQYF,TGTGCCAGCAGTTCGTATCCACTGAGCTCCTACGAGCAGTACTTC
TRBD1,NA,TRBV6-4,TRBJ1-1,CASRITGARPLLNTEAFF,TGTGCCAGCAGGATAACAGGGGCCCGACCATTATTGAACACTGAAGCTTTCTTT
TRBD1,NA,TRBV5-5,TRBJ1-2,CASSNPGQGYGYTF,TGTGCCAGCAGCAATCCGGGACAGGGCTATGGCTACACCTTC
TRBD2,NA,TRBV19,TRBJ2-3,CASMRTSGSLNTQYF,TGTGCCAGTATGAGGACTAGCGGGAGTTTGAATACGCAGTATTTT
NA,medium-sized,TRBV11-2,TRBJ2-7,CASSFYTGPSYEQYF,TGTGCCAGCAGCTTTTATACAGGACCCTCCTACGAGCAGTACTTC
NA,few,TRBV6-1,TRBJ2-1,CASSEFKGLNEQFF,TGTGCCAGCAGTGAATTTAAGGGGTTGAATGAGCAGTTCTTC
NA,NA,TRBV6-5,TRBJ1-3,CASGPIGSGNTIYF,TGTGCCAGCGGCCCGATCGGATCTGGAAACACCATATATTTT
TRBD2,once,TRBV25-1,TRBJ2-5,CASSEFLSSGRAQYF,TGTGCCAGCAGTGAATTCTTGTCTAGCGGGAGGGCCCAGTACTTC
NA,NA,TRBV6-1,TRBJ1-1,CASSRTENTEAFF,TGTGCCAGCAGTCGGACAGAGAACACTGAAGCTTTCTTT
TRBD1,NA,TRBV4-3,TRBJ2-1,CASSPRQGVPHEQFF,TGCGCCAGCAGCCCCCGACAGGGAGTACCCCATGAGCAGTTCTTC
TRBD1,NA,TRBV28,TRBJ2-7,CASWGSDRVYEQYF,TGTGCCAGCTGGGGATCGGACAGGGTATACGAGCAGTACTTC
NA,NA,TRBV6-5,TRBJ2-1,CASRIGGDVDNEQFF,TGTGCCAGCAGAATAGGAGGCGACGTAGACAATGAGCAGTTCTTC
NA,NA,TRBV7-3,TRBJ2-5,CASSLGEGALETQYF,TGTGCCAGCAGCTTAGGGGAGGGGGCCTTAGAGACCCAGTACTTC